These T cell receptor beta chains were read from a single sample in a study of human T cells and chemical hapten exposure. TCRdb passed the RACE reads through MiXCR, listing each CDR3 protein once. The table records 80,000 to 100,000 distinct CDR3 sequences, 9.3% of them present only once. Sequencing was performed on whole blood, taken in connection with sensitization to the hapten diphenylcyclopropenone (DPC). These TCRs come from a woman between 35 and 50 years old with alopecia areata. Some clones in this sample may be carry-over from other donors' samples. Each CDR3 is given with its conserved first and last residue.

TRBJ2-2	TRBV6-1	CASSANRGYTGELFF
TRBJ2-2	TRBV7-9	CASSWLAGLENTGELFF
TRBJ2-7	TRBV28	CASTWDSASSYEQYF
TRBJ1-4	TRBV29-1	CSGTGWGSEKLFF
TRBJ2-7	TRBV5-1	CASSLATTYEQYF
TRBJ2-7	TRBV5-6	CASRRLETLKEQYF
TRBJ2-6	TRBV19	CASSVLANVLTF
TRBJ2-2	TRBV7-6	CASSRLAGVGTGELFF
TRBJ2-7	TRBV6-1	CASSEMAGAFALQYF
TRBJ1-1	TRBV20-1	CSARPGQYNTEAFF
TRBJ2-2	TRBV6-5	CASRGLAGATGELFF
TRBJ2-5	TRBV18	CASFQSGSEETQYF
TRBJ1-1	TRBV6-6	CASSYFGEGRRVSEAFF
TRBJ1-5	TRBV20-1	CSARTGGSGSNQPQHF
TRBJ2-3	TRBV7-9	CASSFGGSGTDTQYF
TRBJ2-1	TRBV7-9	CASSPPLAGPSYNEQFF
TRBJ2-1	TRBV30	CAWSVLTAEQFF
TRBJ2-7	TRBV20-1	CSAPRAGALSYEQYF
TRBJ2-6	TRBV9	CASSGRDRGQAGANVLTF
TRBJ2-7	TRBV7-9	CASSPPAGPHEQYF
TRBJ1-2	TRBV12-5	CASGLPGVGYTF
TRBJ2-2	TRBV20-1	CSARATGTPNTGELFF
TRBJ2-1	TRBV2	CASSVTGGISVEQFF
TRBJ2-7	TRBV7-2	CASSSSVTFEQYF
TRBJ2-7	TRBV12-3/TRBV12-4	CASSPDSPNEQYF
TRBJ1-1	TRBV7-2	CASSSDRNTEAFF